This TCR beta chain was captured in a study of blood T cell repertoires in COVID-19 (dated by TCRdb to 2020 to 2021). At the level of the whole study: Collaborator samples came from the United States, Italy and Spain and covered acute and convalescent phases of COVID-19. The material from the prospective study consisted of cDNA or gDNA derived from T cells, B-cell-depleted T cells, or PBMCs. Samples were obtained from the ongoing ImmuneRACE study (first 160 participants) and from some 1,300 subjects provided by 6 global collaborators. HLA class I and class II types, where available, came from metadata supplied by the sample provider rather than from assay-based typing. The repertoires were released in a freely available public database meant as a resource for research on the immune response to SARS-CoV-2. Sample metadata almost always included a de-identified subject ID, COVID-19 status, age in years and sex. Subjects who had been exposed to COVID-19, were actively infected with it, or had recovered from it provided the deeply sampled blood TCRbeta repertoires that made up the dataset. Broader findings and caveats from the paper: The quantity of clinical and demographic metadata differed by source and by participant and was supplied without curation.

For this clone: Its antigen is not yet known. No much larger clone is present one base from it, and per-base qualities are unavailable.

Collaborating institutions collected whole blood in K2EDTA tubes following their own protocols. For TCRbeta analysis, collaborator samples were shipped as frozen whole blood, as isolated PBMCs, or as DNA extracted from either sample type. TCRbeta CDR3 regions were amplified from genomic DNA using the immunoSEQ Assay, a bias-controlled multiplex PCR. Per the source publication's procedure: Within the assay, amplification of reference gene primers was used to estimate how many nucleated cells each sample contained. To quantify the absolute abundance of each unique TCRbeta CDR3 rearrangement, sequence reads were collapsed and filtered. For each sample, productive Simpson clonality was calculated as the square root of Simpson's diversity index across productive rearrangements. The immuneACCESS repertoire file appears here via TCRdb, limited to in-frame rearrangements. These files lack a portion of the clones; in checked studies, under half of the deficit traces to unresolved V genes, and the cause of the others is not known. V, J and clone size are taken as reported in that table, and D and trimming were inferred from the DNA itself. The table for this sample lists roughly 230,000 clones; 83% of them were counted only once. Clones ranked in the top ten supply 5.5% of the sample.

As encoded in the germline V gene, CDR1 is WSHSY while CDR2 is SAAADI. V lost 7 bases and J lost 6 bases, and the count of bases not matched to a germline gene is 14. Including the terminal cysteine and phenylalanine, the CDR3 comprises 17 residues. Left in the record is the CDR3 DNA by itself, 51 bases read in frame from the first base. The clonotype was recovered from a human donor in a cohort sampled during active COVID-19. The chain was built from TRBV10-2 and TRBJ2-2; 10 nucleotides in the junction match TRBD2. Input material: peripheral blood. The DNA sequence is as follows: TGCGCCAGCAATAGGGCTAGCGGGGGCCATGGGGCCGGGGAGCTGTTTTTT. Its protein is CASNRASGGHGAGELFF.